Each of the 30 T cell receptor beta chains below was sequenced from the same sample in a study of blood T cell repertoires in COVID-19. TCRdb's copy holds only in-frame clones and misses some; the assay was immunoSEQ multiplex PCR. The sample lists just over 300,000 clones, roughly nine tenths occurring once. Sequenced sample: peripheral blood. Receptors originate from a woman aged 25 to 45 with COVID-19, enrolled during active disease.

J is TRBJ1-2 and V is TRBV28; 9 bases align to TRBD1. The V and J ends lost 3 bases and 3 bases, in that order; junction bases with no gene match: 5. CDR1 and CDR2 from the germline V gene are MDHEN and SYDVKM. The CDR3 contains 15 residues. The CDR3 sequence is CASSFLTGGDYGYTF. CDR3 nucleotide sequence: TGTGCCAGCAGTTTCCTGACAGGGGGTGACTATGGCTACACCTTC.

This clone was seen more than once but under ten times. This specimen includes other DNA sequences encoding the same CDR3. The chain is built from TRBV6-1 and TRBJ1-4; D gene unclear. V was trimmed by 3 bases and J by 0 bases, leaving 5 bases between them. Per the germline V gene, CDR1 is MNHNS and CDR2 is SASEGT. The CDR3 covers 14 residues. CDR3 sequence (DNA): TGTGCCAGCAGTGAGAGGGCAACTAATGAAAAACTGTTTTTT. Translating gives CASSERATNEKLFF.

The chain couples TRBV2 to TRBJ1-5; D gene ambiguous. There are 12 residues in the CDR3. The germline gives CDR1 SNHLY, CDR2 FYNNEI. V was clipped by 4 bases and J by 7 bases, with 8 bases between them. In DNA form, the CDR3 reads TGTGCCAGCAGTGGAGTCTGGCAGCCCCAGCATTTT. It encodes CASSGVWQPQHF.

The V gene is TRBV18, the J gene TRBJ1-5; D is ambiguous. V lost 3 bases and J 3 bases, leaving 6 bases between the germline ends. This CDR3 spans 13 amino acids. Germline-derived CDR1 and CDR2 are KGHSH and LQKENI. The CDR3 DNA follows: TGTGCCAGCTCACCGAGCGACAATCAGCCCCAGCATTTT. Protein sequence: CASSPSDNQPQHF.

Written as DNA, the CDR3 is TGTGCCAGCAGAAGACAGGGGCGGAACACTGAAGCTTTCTTT. As protein: CASRRQGRNTEAFF. The chain couples TRBV6-5 to TRBJ1-1; 8 bases are shared with TRBD1. Germline-derived CDR1 and CDR2 are MNHEY and SVGAGI. With 6 bases clipped from V and 1 base from J, the junction kept 4 bases outside the gene matches. The CDR3 sequence is 14 residues long.

V is TRBV19 and J is TRBJ1-6; D not resolved. This CDR3 contains 14 residues. Looked up from germline, CDR1 is LNHDA and CDR2 is SQIVND (reference sequence). V was pared by 3 bases and J by 8 bases, with 11 bases between. The CDR3 coding sequence is TGTGCCAGTAGTATGCGGAGTCAATATTCACCCCTCCACTTT. Its translation: CASSMRSQYSPLHF.

CDR3 amino acids: CATSDSGNTEAFF. As DNA, the CDR3 is TGCGCCACTTCCGACTCGGGGAACACTGAAGCTTTCTTT. The gene calls are TRBV10-2 and TRBJ1-1; no firm D call. Trimming removed 10 bases from V and 1 base from J, with 13 bases in between. CDR3 length: 13 amino acids. Germline V gene sequence: CDR1 WSHSY, CDR2 SAAADI.

The chain combines TRBV6-6 with TRBJ1-6, with D possibly TRBD1 on 5 matching bases. Germline V gene lookup returns CDR1 MNHNY and CDR2 SVGAGI (reference sequence). V was shortened by 3 bases and J by 11 bases, with 14 bases between the two germline ends. CDR3 length equals 14 residues. In DNA, the CDR3 is TGTGCCAGCAGTTATGGAGGGGAAAAGGCACCCCTCCACTTT. Translated, it gives CASSYGGEKAPLHF.

The count of this clone is one. The chain joins TRBV25-1 to TRBJ1-1; tentative D call: TRBD1 (6 bases). Per the germline V gene, CDR1 is MGHDK and CDR2 is SYGVNS. Between the trimmed V and J ends, which lost 4 bases and 4 bases, there was a span of 19 bases. The CDR3 totals 16 residues. In DNA form, the CDR3 reads TGTGCCAGCAGTGTTCTCATCAGGGGTAGAGGCACTGAAGCTTTCTTT. Amino acids: CASSVLIRGRGTEAFF.

This clone was seen once. The chain links TRBV2 to TRBJ2-3; 9 nucleotides line up with TRBD1. CDR1 and CDR2 (germline): SNHLY, FYNNEI. The CDR3 sequence is 13 residues long. The V gene end was trimmed by 6 bases and the J gene end by 5 bases; junction bases not matched to a gene: 3. The CDR3 DNA reads as TGTGCCAGCAGGGGACAGGGAGGAGATACGCAGTATTTT. Protein product: CASRGQGGDTQYF.

This clone was picked up a small number of times. The CDR3 coding sequence is TGCAGCGTTCCGACAGGACACCTGCGGGGCTACACCTTC. Its translation: CSVPTGHLRGYTF. This chain links TRBV29-1 with TRBJ1-2; TRBD1 is a possible D gene (6 bases). CDR1 and CDR2 (germline): SQVTM, ANQGSEA. The CDR3 loop spans 13 amino acids. The germline V and J ends were trimmed by 5 bases and 8 bases, with 18 bases remaining between them.

The chain is built from TRBV2 and TRBJ1-6; D gene ambiguous. V was pared by 11 bases and J by 11 bases, with 16 bases between. CDR1 is SNHLY, CDR2 FYNNEI, per germline. This CDR3 has 12 amino acids. This chain's CDR3 is CAARGAVPPLHF. In nucleotides, the CDR3 is TGTGCCGCCAGAGGAGCTGTGCCACCCCTCCACTTT.

This clone showed up just once. DNA for the CDR3: TGTGCCAGCAGTGATCCGGGACAGGCTAACTATGGCTACACCTTC. Translation: CASSDPGQANYGYTF. The rearrangement uses TRBV25-1 and TRBJ1-2, with TRBD1 identical over 8 bases. Germline CDR1 is MGHDK and CDR2 is SYGVNS. Losses at the gene ends were 3 bases for V and 0 bases for J; bases not matched to a gene: 3. The CDR3 extends over 15 amino acids.

V and J are TRBV18 and TRBJ2-7, with 7 bases matching TRBD1. Germline V lookup: CDR1 KGHSH, CDR2 LQKENI. V dropped 3 bases and J dropped 6; count of bases not matched to a gene: 14. The CDR3 runs 16 residues. CDR3 amino acids: CASSPLRDRGAVEQYF. CDR3 sequence (DNA): TGTGCCAGCTCACCCCTTCGGGACAGAGGAGCGGTCGAGCAGTACTTC.

This clone was picked up one time. V gene TRBV28 combines with J gene TRBJ1-1; 8 nucleotides agree with TRBD1. The CDR3 extends over 14 amino acids. Germline CDR1 reads MDHEN; CDR2 reads SYDVKM. Losses at the gene ends were 3 bases for V and 1 base for J; bases not matched to a gene: 1. CDR3 nucleotide sequence: TGTGCCAGCAGTTTGACAGGGGCGAACACTGAAGCTTTCTTT. This translates into CASSLTGANTEAFF.

The chain recombines TRBV27 with TRBJ1-2; 9 bases fit TRBD1. This CDR3 has 15 residues. Looked up from germline, CDR1 is MNHEY and CDR2 is SMNVEV (reference sequence). With V trimmed by 5 bases and J by 2 bases, 6 bases remained unmatched. In DNA form, the CDR3 reads TGTGCCAGCAGTGGGTCCGGGACAGGGAACTATGGCTACACCTTC. Protein sequence: CASSGSGTGNYGYTF.

V gene TRBV19 combines with J gene TRBJ1-1; 7 bases line up with TRBD1. CDR1 and CDR2 from the germline V gene are LNHDA and SQIVND (reference sequence). The CDR3 has 13 amino acids. With 3 bases clipped from V and 5 bases from J, the junction kept 3 bases outside the gene matches. The CDR3 sequence is CASSMSGGTEAFF. Written as DNA, the CDR3 is TGTGCCAGTAGTATGTCAGGGGGGACTGAAGCTTTCTTT.

The V and J genes are TRBV28 and TRBJ1-2; 10 bases are a match to TRBD1. V gave up 6 bases and J gave up 6 bases; unmatched junction bases: 7. Germline V gene data show CDR1 as MDHEN and CDR2 as SYDVKM. This CDR3 has 14 amino acids. CDR3 DNA sequence: TGTGCCAGCAGGTCCGGGACAGGGGAGGATGGCTACACCTTC. Residues: CASRSGTGEDGYTF.

The chain uses TRBV7-2 and TRBJ2-7, with 14 positions matching TRBD2. Trimming at V came to 5 bases and at J to 6 bases, leaving 0 bases not matched to a gene. CDR1 is SGHTA and CDR2 is FQGNSA in the germline V gene. The CDR3 consists of 13 residues. The CDR3, as DNA: TGTGCCAGCAGCGGACTAGCGGGGGGCGAGCAGTACGTC. This gives the protein CASSGLAGGEQYV.

This chain links TRBV27 with TRBJ2-1, with unresolved D. V was shortened by 2 bases and J by 8 bases, with 10 bases between the two germline ends. Per the germline V gene, CDR1 is MNHEY and CDR2 is SMNVEV (reference sequence). This CDR3 comprises 13 residues. CDR3 nucleotides: TGTGCCAGCAGTTTACCAGCGAGCGATGAGCAGTTCTTC. Protein product: CASSLPASDEQFF.

This rearrangement joins TRBV5-3 to TRBJ2-4; TRBD1 matches 9 bases. TRBV5-3 has ORF status, its function being uncertain. V trimming: 5 bases; J trimming: 9 bases; junction bases outside the gene matches: 9. The CDR3 runs 14 residues. DNA of the CDR3: TGTGCCAGAAGACCAGGACAGGGGTTGAGCATTCAGTACTTC. The encoded protein is CARRPGQGLSIQYF.

This rearrangement joins TRBV5-6 to TRBJ2-3; D call uncertain. The V gene lost 3 bases and the J gene lost 5 bases, with 4 bases spanning the gap. The CDR3 runs 11 residues. Germline lookup yields CDR1 SGHDT and CDR2 YYEEEE. CDR3 nucleotides: TGTGCCAGCAGCTCCGGAGATACGCAGTATTTT. Encoded protein: CASSSGDTQYF.

The V and J genes are TRBV18 and TRBJ1-1, with a tentative D call TRBD1 (6 bases). Germline V gene data show CDR1 as KGHSH and CDR2 as LQKENI. Trimming removed 4 bases at V and 1 base at J, with 7 bases between. The CDR3 extends over 13 amino acids. CDR3 in DNA: TGTGCCAGCTCACAGGGACAGAACACTGAAGCTTTCTTT. This codes for CASSQGQNTEAFF.

V gene TRBV10-1 combines with J gene TRBJ1-4; D is possibly TRBD1 (6 bases). The CDR3 spans 13 residues. CDR1 and CDR2 (germline): WNHNN, SYGVQD (reference sequence). The ends were cut back, 10 bases at V and 3 bases at J, with 12 bases in the middle. Written as DNA, the CDR3 is TGCGCCACCTCGGACAGCCCTAATGAAAAACTGTTTTTT. Protein: CATSDSPNEKLFF.

The chain combines TRBV15 with TRBJ1-2; D remains ambiguous. V shed 5 bases and J shed 0 bases, with 10 bases lying between them. CDR1 is LNHNV, CDR2 YYDKDF, per germline (reference sequence). CDR3 size: 14 residues. The chain's CDR3 is CATSFGLANYGYTF. The DNA of the CDR3 is TGTGCCACCAGCTTCGGTTTAGCTAACTATGGCTACACCTTC.

The rearrangement uses TRBV19 and TRBJ1-5; D is perhaps TRBD1 (5 bases). Germline assignment: CDR1 LNHDA and CDR2 SQIVND (reference sequence). Trimming left V 5 bases short and J 4 bases short, with 12 bases between. CDR3 size: 14 residues. The CDR3 DNA sequence: TGTGCCAGTAGTTTCGGGGGTTGGAATCAGCCCCAGCATTTT. As protein: CASSFGGWNQPQHF.

As DNA, the CDR3 is TGTGCCAGCAGTGGACAGAACAATCAGCCCCAGCATTTT. It codes for CASSGQNNQPQHF. This sequence joins TRBV12-3 or TRBV12-4 and TRBJ1-5, with a possible D match to TRBD1 (6 bases). The CDR3 totals 13 residues. Deletions cut 5 bases from V and 3 bases from J, with 8 bases between.

V and J are TRBV4-2 and TRBJ2-7, with 7 bases fitting TRBD2. J was trimmed by 7 bases and V by 1 base; bases with no gene match: 4. Germline CDR1 and CDR2: LGHNA and YNFKEQ. This CDR3 has 13 residues. The CDR3 loop reads CASSQVRGGEQYF. The CDR3 nucleotides read TGTGCCAGCAGCCAAGTACGGGGAGGGGAGCAGTACTTC.

The genes are TRBV5-6 and TRBJ2-1, with 8 nucleotides matching TRBD2. This CDR3 spans 14 amino acids. In germline, CDR1 is SGHDT, CDR2 YYEEEE. J gave up 5 bases and V 5 bases, and 6 bases lay outside the gene matches. This CDR3 is CASRMYGGDNEQFF. The CDR3 bases are TGTGCCAGCAGGATGTACGGGGGGGACAATGAGCAGTTCTTC.

The genes are TRBV7-9 and TRBJ2-5, with a possible D match to TRBD2 (5 bases). Trimming took 8 bases from V and 5 from J, leaving 12 bases between them. Germline V CDR1 and CDR2: SEHNR, FQNEAQ (reference sequence). The length of the CDR3 is 12 residues. This CDR3 is CASRGLGETQYF. The CDR3 DNA reads as TGTGCCAGCCGCGGGTTAGGGGAGACCCAGTACTTC.